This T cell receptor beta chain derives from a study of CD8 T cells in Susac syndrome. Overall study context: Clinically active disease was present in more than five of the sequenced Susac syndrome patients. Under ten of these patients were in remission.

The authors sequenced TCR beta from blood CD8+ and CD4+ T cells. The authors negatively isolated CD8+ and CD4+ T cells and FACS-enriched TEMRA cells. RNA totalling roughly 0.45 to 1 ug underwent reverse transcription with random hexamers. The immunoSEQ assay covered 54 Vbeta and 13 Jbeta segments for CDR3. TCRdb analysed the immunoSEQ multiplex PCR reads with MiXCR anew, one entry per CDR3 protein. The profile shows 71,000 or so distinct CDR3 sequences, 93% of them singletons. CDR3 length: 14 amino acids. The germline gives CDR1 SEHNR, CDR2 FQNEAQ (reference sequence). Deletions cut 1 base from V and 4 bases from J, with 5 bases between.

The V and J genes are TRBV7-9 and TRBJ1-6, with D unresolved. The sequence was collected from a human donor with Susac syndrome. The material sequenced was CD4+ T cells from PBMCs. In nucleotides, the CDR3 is TGTGCCAGCAGCTTAGAACAGTATAATTCACCCCTCCACTTT. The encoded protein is CASSLEQYNSPLHF.